One sample yielded the 29 T cell receptor beta chains listed below, sequenced in a study of PD-1 blockade in classical Hodgkin lymphoma. Each of the patients experienced relapse following autologous stem cell transplantation, and their brentuximab vedotin exposure differed. The assay was immunoSEQ multiplex PCR, and TCRdb's table has in-frame clones only and misses some. The sample lists under 75,000 clones, around 90% occurring once. The starting material was peripheral blood mononuclear cells (PBMCs), obtained before the second cycle of nivolumab. The receptors here all came from a human donor with classical Hodgkin lymphoma.

V gene TRBV29-1 combines with J gene TRBJ1-2; D is possibly TRBD1 (6 bases). Germline CDR1 SQVTM, CDR2 ANQGSEA. The CDR3 is made up of 12 amino acids. With 6 bases removed from V and 7 bases from J, the gap between germline ends came to 15 bases. CDR3 in DNA: TGCAGCGTCCTGACAGGCGAGGGTGGCTACACCTTC. Its translation: CSVLTGEGGYTF.

The V gene is TRBV29-1, the J gene TRBJ2-1, with TRBD2 as a possible D gene (6 bases). Trimming took 6 bases from V and 0 from J, leaving 12 bases between them. This CDR3 is built from 14 residues. Germline-derived CDR1 and CDR2 are SQVTM and ANQGSEA. CDR3 amino acids: CSVPREYSYNEQFF. In DNA, the CDR3 is TGCAGCGTCCCGCGGGAATACTCCTACAATGAGCAGTTCTTC.

The chain uses TRBV7-3 and TRBJ2-5; D tentatively fits TRBD1 or TRBD2 (5 bases each). This CDR3 region has 14 residues. The germline CDR1 and CDR2 sequences are SGHTA and FQGTGA. V was shortened by 4 bases and J by 5 bases, with 14 bases between the two germline ends. This chain's CDR3 is CASSSGRQGETQYF. CDR3 nucleotides: TGTGCCAGCAGCTCGGGACGACAAGGCGAGACCCAGTACTTC.

The chain combines TRBV9 with TRBJ1-2; perhaps TRBD1 as D (5 bases). CDR1 is SGDLS and CDR2 is YYNGEE in the germline V gene. This CDR3 has 14 amino acids. The V end lost 6 bases, the J end lost 3 bases, and 15 bases lay between the germline ends. CDR3 nucleotide sequence: TGTGCCAGCACCACCGCCCAGGGTGACTATGGCTACACCTTC. This codes for CASTTAQGDYGYTF.

The chain carries TRBV9 and TRBJ2-1; 9 nucleotides line up with TRBD2. The CDR3 is 20 residues long. Germline V gene lookup returns CDR1 SGDLS and CDR2 YYNGEE. V gave up 0 bases and J gave up 7 bases; unmatched junction bases: 20. Here the CDR3 DNA reads TGTGCCAGCAGCGTAGAGTATGGTGTGATGGGACTAGCTGGGGGGAATGAGCAGTTCTTC. This codes for CASSVEYGVMGLAGGNEQFF.

CDR3 sequence (DNA): TGCGCCAGCAGCTTAGACACCTACGAGCAGTACTTC. It encodes CASSLDTYEQYF. The V call is TRBV5-1, the J call TRBJ2-7; no reliable D call. This CDR3 is 12 amino acids long. The V end lost 2 bases, the J end lost 2 bases, and 5 bases lay between the germline ends. Germline lookup yields CDR1 SGHRS and CDR2 YFSETQ.

The CDR3 DNA reads TGTGCCAGCAGTTACCAGATAACAGCGAACACTGAAGCTTTCTTT. Translating it yields CASSYQITANTEAFF. J is TRBJ1-1 and V is TRBV6-5; D gene ambiguous. V lost 2 bases and J 1 base, leaving 11 bases between the germline ends. Germline V gives CDR1 MNHEY, CDR2 SVGAGI. The CDR3 is 15 residues long.

The J gene is TRBJ1-6, the V gene TRBV6-5; 9 nucleotides match TRBD1. The germline gives CDR1 MNHEY, CDR2 SVGAGI. The ends lost 4 bases at V and 10 bases at J; junction bases unmatched: 5. The CDR3 runs to 14 residues. CDR3 DNA sequence: TGTGCCAGCAGTTGGGACAGGGTAAAATCACCCCTCCACTTT. Translated, it gives CASSWDRVKSPLHF.

The chain carries TRBV2 and TRBJ2-3, with 9 bases matching TRBD2. CDR3 length equals 15 residues. Germline CDR1 is SNHLY and CDR2 is FYNNEI. V was clipped by 4 bases and J by 6 bases; unmatched bases: 8. DNA of the CDR3: TGTGCCAGCAGTGTGGGCGGGGGGGCCTTGGATACGCAGTATTTT. This encodes CASSVGGGALDTQYF. Drawing the rest from reference TRBV2 and TRBJ2-3, the complete variable domain is EPEVTQTPSHQVTQMGQEVILRCVPISNHLYFYWYRQILGQKVEFLVSFYNNEISEKSEIFDDQFSVERPDGSNFTLKIRSTKLEDSAMYFCASSVGGGALDTQYFGPGTRLTVL.

The chain recombines TRBV7-9 with TRBJ1-1; D possibly corresponds to TRBD1 (6 bases). V was pared by 5 bases and J by 5 bases, with 12 bases between. The CDR3 length is 13 residues. Germline CDR1 and CDR2: SEHNR and FQNEAQ (reference sequence). The DNA for the CDR3 is TGTGCCAGCAGCATTTACAGGGAAACTGAAGCTTTCTTT. Its translation is CASSIYRETEAFF.

In this sample, this clone turned up a few times. V gene TRBV28 combines with J gene TRBJ1-2; 7 bases are shared with TRBD1. CDR3 length: 14 residues. Trimming took 3 bases from V and 8 from J; bases not matched to a gene: 9. Germline CDR1 and CDR2: MDHEN and SYDVKM. CDR3 nucleotides: TGTGCCAGCAGTTTCCCCGGCAGGGGGTCAGGCTACACCTTC. This gives the protein CASSFPGRGSGYTF.

Remarks on this clone: The DNA is left out, because the CDR3 cannot be placed on it with certainty; the CDR3 is given as TCRdb lists it. This chain connects TRBV29-1 to TRBJ2-4. In germline, CDR1 is SQVTM, CDR2 ANQGSEA. The CDR3 spans 11 amino acids, including both terminal residues. The CDR3 region is CSVGVGSREYF.

The chain recombines TRBV6-1 with TRBJ2-7, with TRBD2 matching 11 bases. Trimming took 4 bases from V and 4 from J; bases not matched to a gene: 15. The CDR3 covers 18 residues. The germline CDR1 and CDR2 sequences are MNHNS and SASEGT. The CDR3 region is CASSGPGQGLAAMYEQYF. The CDR3 DNA is TGTGCCAGCAGTGGTCCGGGACAGGGACTAGCGGCGATGTACGAGCAGTACTTC.

The gene calls are TRBV6-5 and TRBJ2-1; 8 nucleotides match TRBD1. The CDR3 is made up of 14 amino acids. CDR1 and CDR2 (germline): MNHEY, SVGAGI. J lost 3 bases, V lost 2 bases, and 0 bases had no gene match. The CDR3 nucleotides read TGTGCCAGCAGTTACGGGACAGGCTACAATGAGCAGTTCTTC. Translated, it gives CASSYGTGYNEQFF.

The gene calls are TRBV7-9 and TRBJ2-1; 8 bases map to TRBD1. This CDR3 has 13 residues. V was pared by 1 base and J by 13 bases, with 6 bases of the junction left unmatched. CDR1 is SEHNR and CDR2 is FQNEAQ in the germline V gene (reference sequence). The CDR3 nucleotides are TGTGCCAGCAGCTTAGGACAGGGGTTCCGACAGTTCTTC. Residues: CASSLGQGFRQFF.

This rearrangement joins TRBV2 to TRBJ1-3, with a tentative D call TRBD1 (5 bases). This CDR3 has 15 amino acids. Germline V gene lookup returns CDR1 SNHLY and CDR2 FYNNEI. Trimming cost V 3 bases and J 3 bases, with 12 bases left between them. The CDR3 nucleotides read TGTGCCAGCAGTGATTGGCAGGGAATTGGAAACACCATATATTTT. Encoded protein: CASSDWQGIGNTIYF.

The rearrangement links TRBV6-5 to TRBJ2-7, with 7 bases that match TRBD1. Germline V CDR1 and CDR2: MNHEY, SVGAGI. With 6 bases clipped from V and 3 bases from J, the junction kept 11 bases outside the gene matches. This CDR3 has 15 amino acids. CDR3 amino acids: CASSRSGTAYYEQYF. CDR3 bases: TGTGCCAGCAGCCGCTCCGGGACAGCGTACTACGAGCAGTACTTC.

The V gene is TRBV7-8, the J gene TRBJ1-4, with D maybe TRBD1 (6 bases). Germline V gene data show CDR1 as SGHVS and CDR2 as FQNEAQ. Trimming took 5 bases from V and 8 from J, leaving 21 bases between them. The CDR3 extends over 16 amino acids. This CDR3 reads CASSPPMGGALEKLFF. Here the CDR3 DNA reads TGTGCCAGCAGCCCCCCAATGGGGGGCGCTTTGGAAAAACTGTTTTTT.

The chain uses TRBV6-1 and TRBJ1-2; 11 nucleotides line up with TRBD1. Unmatched junction bases numbered 2, after V lost 3 bases and J lost 8 bases. Germline loops: CDR1 MNHNS, CDR2 SASEGT. CDR3 length: 13 residues. CDR3: CASSEDRGLGYTF. In nucleotides, the CDR3 is TGTGCCAGCAGTGAGGACAGGGGGCTCGGCTACACCTTC.

This clone was picked up one time. The chain combines TRBV27 with TRBJ2-7; D is possibly TRBD2 (6 bases). The CDR3 has 14 residues. Between the trimmed V and J ends, which lost 2 bases and 2 bases, there was a span of 10 bases. Germline assignment: CDR1 MNHEY and CDR2 SMNVEV (reference sequence). The CDR3 DNA reads TGTGCCAGCAGTTTAGCCCCTAGCGCCTACGAGCAGTACTTC. Translation gives CASSLAPSAYEQYF.

This chain joins TRBV2 and TRBJ1-4, with 9 bases lining up with TRBD1. V was pared by 7 bases and J by 9 bases, with 6 bases of the junction left unmatched. The CDR3 is 13 residues long. Germline CDR1 and CDR2: SNHLY and FYNNEI. The CDR3 DNA follows: TGTGCCAGCACCCGACAGGGGGACAAAAAACTGTTTTTT. This gives the protein CASTRQGDKKLFF.

This chain joins TRBV5-1 and TRBJ1-2, with 8 bases lining up with TRBD1. Losses at the gene ends were 1 base for V and 5 bases for J; bases not matched to a gene: 13. CDR3 size: 17 residues. Germline V gives CDR1 SGHRS, CDR2 YFSETQ. The CDR3 loop reads CASSLNTGQGGIYGYTF. CDR3 coding DNA: TGCGCCAGCAGCTTGAATACCGGACAGGGCGGGATTTATGGCTACACCTTC.

The chain recombines TRBV5-8 with TRBJ1-6; TRBD1 agrees at 8 bases. The germline V gene has CDR1 SGHTS and CDR2 YDEGEE. Trimming removed 1 base from V and 13 bases from J; junction bases left unmatched: 10. CDR3 size: 15 residues. The CDR3 DNA is TGTGCCAGCAGCTTGATGGGACAGGCAGAGTTGCCCCTCCACTTT. This encodes CASSLMGQAELPLHF.

The genes are TRBV7-9 and TRBJ1-6; 11 positions match TRBD1. Germline V gives CDR1 SEHNR, CDR2 FQNEAQ (reference sequence). This CDR3 is built from 18 residues. The J segment lost 7 bases and the V segment lost 3 bases, leaving 11 bases of the junction unmatched. CDR3 DNA: TGTGCCAGCAGCTTTAGTACCGGGACAGGGGGAACGAATTCACCCCTCCACTTT. It yields the protein CASSFSTGTGGTNSPLHF.

The chain carries TRBV21-1 and TRBJ2-7; TRBD2, the table's D call, lacks a check against the DNA. TRBV21-1 is designated a pseudogene. The CDR3 loop spans 15 amino acids. The CDR3 nucleotides read TGTGCCAGCAGCCTACGGCCTATCGAGGGAAGGGAGCAGTACTTC. It encodes CASSLRPIEGREQYF.

The rearrangement uses TRBV30 and TRBJ1-1; possible D gene TRBD1, 6 bases. The V gene lost 3 bases and the J gene lost 5 bases, with 22 bases spanning the gap. This CDR3 is built from 16 residues. Germline V CDR1 and CDR2: GTSNPN, SVGIG (reference sequence). CDR3 in amino acids: CAWSSLVGTRSTEAFF. The DNA for the CDR3 is TGTGCCTGGAGCTCCCTTGTGGGGACACGCTCTACTGAAGCTTTCTTT.

V is TRBV5-1 and J is TRBJ2-3, with D maybe TRBD1 (6 bases). The germline CDR1 and CDR2 sequences are SGHRS and YFSETQ. Deletions cut 3 bases from V and 3 bases from J, with 11 bases between. The CDR3 is 14 residues long. CDR3 amino acids: CASSSRGRTDTQYF. CDR3 DNA sequence: TGCGCCAGCAGCTCCAGGGGACGAACAGATACGCAGTATTTT.

This chain joins TRBV11-3 and TRBJ1-1; D is uncertain. Trimming removed 0 bases from V and 0 bases from J, with 17 bases in between. The CDR3 runs to 18 residues. CDR1 and CDR2 from the germline V gene are SGHNT and YENEEA. The CDR3 DNA reads TGTGCCAGCAGCTTAGAAGTTTACAGATTCACCTTGAACACTGAAGCTTTCTTT. Translation: CASSLEVYRFTLNTEAFF.

The J gene is TRBJ2-1, the V gene TRBV27, with D tentatively TRBD1 or TRBD2 (5 bases each). The CDR3 contains 12 residues. The V end was cut by 6 bases, the J end by 9 bases, with 12 bases between. Germline V gene sequence: CDR1 MNHEY, CDR2 SMNVEV (reference sequence). DNA of the CDR3: TGTGCCAGCAGCCTGATGGGACGTGAGCAGTTCTTC. Amino acids: CASSLMGREQFF.